Listed below are T cell receptor beta chains from one sample, sequenced in a study of cytomegalovirus exposure and HLA in healthy donors. Here immunoSEQ multiplex PCR was the method, and the copy in TCRdb shows in-frame clones only, minus some. The repertoire has 150,000 to 200,000 clones, 68% of them found once; the top ten carry over 1.2%. The sequencing input was PBMCs. Every receptor here comes from a man in his forties or fifties in good health and CMV-seronegative. The CDR3 runs from the conserved cysteine through the conserved F or W. A D gene is named only where the DNA matches it firmly. Rows may omit the clone size; those that give it use once, few, many or a size class.

j_gene: TRBJ2-1
v_gene: TRBV9
abundance: -
d_gene: TRBD2
CDR3nt: TGTGCCAGCAGCGTAAGAACTAGCGGGGGGCCTGAGCAGTTCTTC
CDR3aa: CASSVRTSGGPEQFF

j_gene: TRBJ1-4
v_gene: TRBV12-5
abundance: -
d_gene: -
CDR3nt: TGTGCTAGTGGTCGGGATTCGGGTATTGAAAAACTGTTTTTT
CDR3aa: CASGRDSGIEKLFF

j_gene: TRBJ1-1
v_gene: TRBV19
abundance: -
d_gene: TRBD1
CDR3nt: TGTGCCAGTAGTCCAGGGGACAGATTGAACACTGAAGCTTTCTTT
CDR3aa: CASSPGDRLNTEAFF

j_gene: TRBJ1-2
v_gene: TRBV28
abundance: few
d_gene: -
CDR3nt: TGTGCCAGCAGTTCCCAGGACGGACAGAGGAACTATGGCTACACCTTC
CDR3aa: CASSSQDGQRNYGYTF

j_gene: TRBJ2-4
v_gene: TRBV7-2
abundance: -
d_gene: TRBD2
CDR3nt: TGTGCCAGCAGCCGGACTAGCGGGGGGCAATTAGCCAAAAACATTCAGTACTTC
CDR3aa: CASSRTSGGQLAKNIQYF

j_gene: TRBJ1-5
v_gene: TRBV4-3
abundance: few
d_gene: TRBD1
CDR3nt: TGCGCCAGCAGCCAAGATGCAGGGGGCAAGCATCAGCCCCAGCATTTT
CDR3aa: CASSQDAGGKHQPQHF

j_gene: TRBJ1-1
v_gene: TRBV7-2
abundance: -
d_gene: TRBD1
CDR3nt: TGTGCCACCAGACAGGGGTTGACTGAAGCTTTCTTT
CDR3aa: CATRQGLTEAFF

j_gene: TRBJ2-5
v_gene: TRBV9
abundance: -
d_gene: TRBD2
CDR3nt: TGTGCCAGCAGCGGGGGACTAGCGGGGGGTAACCAAGAGACCCAGTACTTC
CDR3aa: CASSGGLAGGNQETQYF

j_gene: TRBJ1-3
v_gene: TRBV12-5
abundance: -
d_gene: -
CDR3nt: TGTGCTAGTGGTTTCCCCGAAGGGGCAGTCTCTGGAAACACCATATATTTT
CDR3aa: CASGFPEGAVSGNTIYF

j_gene: TRBJ1-1
v_gene: TRBV6-5
abundance: -
d_gene: -
CDR3nt: TGTGCCAGCAGTTATTACAGGGAGAACACTGAAGCTTTCTTT
CDR3aa: CASSYYRENTEAFF

j_gene: TRBJ1-2
v_gene: TRBV6-1
abundance: few
d_gene: -
CDR3nt: TGTGCCAGCAGACTACAGGGTAGTAGGTATGGCTACACCTTC
CDR3aa: CASRLQGSRYGYTF

j_gene: TRBJ1-2
v_gene: TRBV7-9
abundance: -
d_gene: -
CDR3nt: TGTGCCAGCAGCTTGGGGGCCAGAAAAGAGGGCTACACCTTC
CDR3aa: CASSLGARKEGYTF

j_gene: TRBJ2-6
v_gene: TRBV19
abundance: -
d_gene: -
CDR3nt: TGTGCCAGTAGTACCAGGGCTGGGGCCAACGTCCTGACTTTC
CDR3aa: CASSTRAGANVLTF

j_gene: TRBJ2-2
v_gene: TRBV5-1
abundance: -
d_gene: -
CDR3nt: TGCGCCAGCAGCTTGCATGCGCCTAACACCGGGGAGCTGTTTTTT
CDR3aa: CASSLHAPNTGELFF

j_gene: TRBJ2-5
v_gene: TRBV5-1
abundance: few
d_gene: -
CDR3nt: TGCGCCAGCAGCCCCCTCGGGCAAGAGACCCAGTACTTC
CDR3aa: CASSPLGQETQYF

j_gene: TRBJ1-2
v_gene: TRBV5-1
abundance: -
d_gene: TRBD1
CDR3nt: TGCGCCAGCAGCTTGACAGGGGGCAGCTATGGCTACACCTTC
CDR3aa: CASSLTGGSYGYTF

j_gene: TRBJ2-1
v_gene: TRBV28
abundance: -
d_gene: -
CDR3nt: TGTGCCAGCAGTTCACCCGGAGGACAGTCCTACAATGAGCAGTTCTTC
CDR3aa: CASSSPGGQSYNEQFF

j_gene: TRBJ2-7
v_gene: TRBV18
abundance: -
d_gene: -
CDR3nt: TGTGCCAGCTCACCACTTGTGGCAGGAGGCTCCTACGAGCAGTACTTC
CDR3aa: CASSPLVAGGSYEQYF

j_gene: TRBJ2-6
v_gene: TRBV5-1
abundance: few
d_gene: -
CDR3nt: TGCGCCAGCAGCTTGGAGTCAGGGGCTGGGGCCAACGTCCTGACTTTC
CDR3aa: CASSLESGAGANVLTF

j_gene: TRBJ1-5
v_gene: TRBV7-2
abundance: few
d_gene: -
CDR3nt: TGTGCCAGCAGCCCTCGGACAGTTGCGGGTCAGCCCCAGCATTTT
CDR3aa: CASSPRTVAGQPQHF

j_gene: TRBJ2-6
v_gene: TRBV7-2
abundance: few
d_gene: -
CDR3nt: TGTGCCAGCAGCTTAGTTTCGGGTCCCCTCTCTGGGGCCAACGTCCTGACTTTC
CDR3aa: CASSLVSGPLSGANVLTF

j_gene: TRBJ1-2
v_gene: TRBV11-2
abundance: -
d_gene: TRBD1
CDR3nt: TGTGCCAGCAGCTCCCTTACAGGGGGAACGAAGGGCTACACCTTC
CDR3aa: CASSSLTGGTKGYTF

j_gene: TRBJ1-2
v_gene: TRBV2
abundance: -
d_gene: -
CDR3nt: TGTGCCAGCAGTGAAGGGACAGCCTCCCCAGGTGGCTACACCTTC
CDR3aa: CASSEGTASPGGYTF

j_gene: TRBJ2-1
v_gene: TRBV9
abundance: -
d_gene: -
CDR3nt: TGTGCCAGCAGCGTAGGGAGATCCTACAATGAGCAGTTCTTC
CDR3aa: CASSVGRSYNEQFF

j_gene: TRBJ2-4
v_gene: TRBV29-1
abundance: -
d_gene: -
CDR3nt: TGCAGCGCCGCGGTCGGGGGAGCCATAGCCAAAAACATTCAGTACTTC
CDR3aa: CSAAVGGAIAKNIQYF

j_gene: TRBJ2-7
v_gene: TRBV6-5
abundance: few
d_gene: TRBD1
CDR3nt: TGTGCCAGCAGTTACTCTGCACAGGGGGCTATCGAGCAGTACTTC
CDR3aa: CASSYSAQGAIEQYF